This is a list of T cell receptor beta chains from one sample in a study of cytomegalovirus exposure and HLA in healthy donors. Some clones are missing from TCRdb's copy, which holds only in-frame ones; the method was immunoSEQ multiplex PCR. The data contain roughly 100,000 clones, around 80% of them singletons. Sequencing was performed on PBMCs. The receptors originated from a woman under 30 in good health and CMV-seropositive. Each CDR3 is given with its conserved first and last residue. The D gene is left open where the match is weak. A row's size may be missing; if present it is once, few, many or a size class.

>few|TRBV15|TRBJ2-1|TRBD2
TGTGCCACCAGCAGGGTCCCTAGCGGCAGCTACAATGAGCAGTTCTTC
CATSRVPSGSYNEQFF
>-|TRBV27|TRBJ1-5|-
TGTGCCAGCAGTTTATCGTCAGGGGGCAATCAGCCCCAGCATTTT
CASSLSSGGNQPQHF
>-|TRBV27|TRBJ1-2|-
TGTGCCAGCCTTGGAGTCGCCCCCTCTGAAATTGGCTACACCTTC
CASLGVAPSEIGYTF
>-|TRBV4-3|TRBJ2-1|-
TGCGCCAGCAGCCAAGTCAACAATGAGCAGTTCTTC
CASSQVNNEQFF
>few|TRBV2|TRBJ1-4|-
TGTGCCAGCAGCGATAGGGACATCAATGAAAAACTGTTTTTT
CASSDRDINEKLFF
>once|TRBV7-3|TRBJ2-3|TRBD2
TGTGCCAGCAGCATCGGACTAGCGGGGTCACCGGGGGATACGCAGTATTTT
CASSIGLAGSPGDTQYF
>few|TRBV2|TRBJ1-2|-
TGTGCCAGCAGTGATTCAGGAGGCTACACCTTC
CASSDSGGYTF
>-|TRBV5-4|TRBJ1-3|-
TGTGCCAGCAGCATACACAGGGATCACTCTGGAAACACCATATATTTT
CASSIHRDHSGNTIYF
>medium-sized|TRBV2|TRBJ1-1|TRBD1
TGTGCCAGCATTGACAGGGGATCCACTGAAGCTTTCTTT
CASIDRGSTEAFF
>few|TRBV5-4|TRBJ1-4|TRBD1
TGTGCCAGCAGCCCCGGGACAGGGCCCGTTGCAACTAATGAAAAACTGTTTTTT
CASSPGTGPVATNEKLFF
>-|TRBV2|TRBJ2-2|-
TGTGCCAGCAACCCCAGGACTACTAACACCGGGGAGCTGTTTTTT
CASNPRTTNTGELFF
>-|TRBV4-3|TRBJ2-7|TRBD2
TGCGCCAGCAGCCAGTCCCCTAGCGGGAGTTCGAGTGTCAACGAGCAGTACTTC
CASSQSPSGSSSVNEQYF
>-|TRBV13|TRBJ1-6|-
TGTGCCAGCAGCCGGACACCCGGCTCCTATAATTCACCCCTCCACTTT
CASSRTPGSYNSPLHF
>-|TRBV7-8|TRBJ2-4|-
TGTGCCAGCAGCTTACAGGCCAGGGCGTCGGTCATTCAGTACTTC
CASSLQARASVIQYF
>-|TRBV7-2|TRBJ2-3|TRBD2
TGTGCCAGCCGCGCACTAGCGGGGAAGGGAGATACGCAGTATTTT
CASRALAGKGDTQYF
>-|TRBV6-5|TRBJ1-2|-
TGTGCCAGCAGCTCCCCTACCGTACGCTATGGCTACACCTTC
CASSSPTVRYGYTF
>-|TRBV6-1|TRBJ2-3|-
TGTGCCAGCAGTGTCGGCCGAGGTGATACGCAGTATTTT
CASSVGRGDTQYF
>-|TRBV19|TRBJ1-5|-
TGTGCCAGTAGTATAGCCACAGCCTATAGCAATCAGCCCCAGCATTTT
CASSIATAYSNQPQHF
>-|TRBV5-6|TRBJ2-6|-
TGTGCCAGCAGCTTTGTAGTATCTGGGGCCAACGTCCTGACTTTC
CASSFVVSGANVLTF
>few|TRBV7-2|TRBJ2-3|TRBD1
TGTGCCAGCAGCCCCTCGGGACAGGGGTCAGATACGCAGTATTTT
CASSPSGQGSDTQYF
>few|TRBV6-5|TRBJ2-3|TRBD2
TGTGCCAGCACCCAGGTGCGGGGGAGCACAGATACGCAGTATTTT
CASTQVRGSTDTQYF
>-|TRBV5-1|TRBJ1-2|TRBD1
TGCGCCAGCAGCAACACATCGACAGGGATAACTTTTGGCTACACCTTC
CASSNTSTGITFGYTF
>-|TRBV11-1|TRBJ1-1|-
TGTGCCAGCAGCCTTAATCTCGGGTCGAACACTGAAGCTTTCTTT
CASSLNLGSNTEAFF
>-|TRBV10-3|TRBJ1-2|TRBD1
TGTGCCATCAGTGAGTCGACTCGGACAGGGGAAGGCTACACCTTC
CAISESTRTGEGYTF
>-|TRBV27|TRBJ2-7|-
TGTGCCAGCAGTTTAGAGGAGGGGACCTACGAGCAGTACTTC
CASSLEEGTYEQYF
>-|TRBV5-1|TRBJ2-1|-
TGCGCCAGCAGCTTGGGGGGGGAAGGTAATGAGCAGTTCTTC
CASSLGGEGNEQFF
>-|TRBV2|TRBJ1-6|-
TGTGCCAGCAGTGAGTACACGCAGGGTAATTCACCCCTCCACTTT
CASSEYTQGNSPLHF
>-|TRBV2|TRBJ2-1|-
TGTGCCAGCAGTGAGAACAGAGACAATGAGCAGTTCTTC
CASSENRDNEQFF
>-|TRBV5-1|TRBJ2-7|TRBD2
TGCGCCAGCAGCTTAGCGGGGGGGCCGTACGAGCAGTACTTC
CASSLAGGPYEQYF
>-|TRBV7-3|TRBJ2-1|-
TGTGCCAGCAGTTCAGGGTTACGGACGGGCGACAATGAGCAGTTCTTC
CASSSGLRTGDNEQFF
>-|TRBV6-5|TRBJ2-7|TRBD2
TGTGCCAGCAGACCACTAGCGGGAGTTTACGAGCAGTACTTC
CASRPLAGVYEQYF
>-|TRBV6-5|TRBJ1-2|-
TGTGCCAGCAGTTACGGGGAGGGGGGTGGCTACACCTTC
CASSYGEGGGYTF
>-|TRBV10-3|TRBJ1-2|-
TGTGCCATCGGAGGGGCTTCGAGGGGCTACACCTTC
CAIGGASRGYTF
>-|TRBV5-1|TRBJ1-1|-
TGCGCCAGCAGCTTGGCCGGGGGGGAGGGCACTGAAGCTTTCTTT
CASSLAGGEGTEAFF
>few|TRBV7-8|TRBJ2-1|TRBD2
TGTGCCAGCAGCACCCCTTGGGCTAGCGGGGATTACAATGAGCAGTTCTTC
CASSTPWASGDYNEQFF
>-|TRBV15|TRBJ1-2|-
TGTGCCACCAGCAGTGGAGACAGGACGGACTATGGCTACACCTTC
CATSSGDRTDYGYTF
>-|TRBV10-2|TRBJ2-1|TRBD2
TGCGCCAGCAGTGGACTAGCGGGGAACAATGAGCAGTTCTTC
CASSGLAGNNEQFF
>few|TRBV5-1|TRBJ1-4|TRBD1
TGCGCCAGCAGCTTGTCGACAGGGGTCGTTGGTGAAAAACTGTTTTTT
CASSLSTGVVGEKLFF
>-|TRBV7-8|TRBJ1-2|TRBD1
TGTGCCAGCAGCTTAGAAGGACAGGGGGCGAGCGAAAATCTGAACTATGGCTACACCTTC
CASSLEGQGASENLNYGYTF
>-|TRBV15|TRBJ1-6|TRBD1
TGTGCCACCAGCAGAACACAGGGGGCAGGGTCACCCCTCCACTTT
CATSRTQGAGSPLHF
>few|TRBV9|TRBJ2-2|-
TGTGCCAGCCAATGGGAGCTGTTTTTT
CASQWELFF
>once|TRBV10-3|TRBJ2-7|TRBD1
TGTGCCATCAGTGATCCGGGACAGCCCTACGAGCAGTACTTC
CAISDPGQPYEQYF
>-|TRBV15|TRBJ1-1|-
TGTGCCACCAGCGGCCGGAGAAGCACTGAAGCTTTCTTT
CATSGRRSTEAFF
>-|TRBV2|TRBJ2-3|TRBD2
TGTGCCAGCAGCGGAGGCGACGGGGGGAGAACAGATACGCAGTATTTT
CASSGGDGGRTDTQYF
>-|TRBV5-1|TRBJ1-2|TRBD1
TGCGCCAGCAGCTTGGGACAGGGGGCGGATGGCTACACCTTC
CASSLGQGADGYTF
>-|TRBV7-8|TRBJ2-7|TRBD2
TGTGCCAGCAGCCCACTAGCGGGTATCTACGAGCAGTACTTC
CASSPLAGIYEQYF
>-|TRBV6-4|TRBJ1-2|TRBD1
TGTGCCAGCAGTGGACAGGGGGCTGGCTACACCTTC
CASSGQGAGYTF
>few|TRBV27|TRBJ1-4|TRBD1
TGTGCCAGCAGCGAGACAGGGCGGGAAAAACTGTTTTTT
CASSETGREKLFF
>-|TRBV30|TRBJ2-1|-
TGTGCCTGGAGTGCTCTAGGCTCCTCCTACAATGAGCAGTTCTTC
CAWSALGSSYNEQFF